Listed below are T cell receptor beta chains from one sample, sequenced in a study of shared clonotypes between healthy human individuals. Clones were read by immunoSEQ multiplex PCR, and TCRdb kept only the in-frame ones, dropping some. The sample includes roughly 2 million clones, around 96% of them seen just once. The sequenced sample consisted of naive CD8+ T cells sorted from blood. The receptors here all came from a man in his late teens or twenties in good health. The CDR3 runs from the conserved cysteine through the conserved F or W. D genes are given only for firm matches. Only some rows state a clone size, as once, few, many or a class for expanded clones.

>.|TRBJ2-7|.|TRBV19
CASSTSSSYEQYF
TGTGCCAGTAGTACCTCGAGCTCCTACGAGCAGTACTTC
>.|TRBJ2-2|.|TRBV6-1
CAARRGVPGGELFF
TGTGCCGCTCGCAGGGGAGTCCCTGGCGGGGAGCTGTTTTTT
>.|TRBJ1-5|.|TRBV19
CASSIDQTVFNQPQHF
TGTGCCAGTAGTATAGATCAGACCGTTTTCAATCAGCCCCAGCATTTT
>.|TRBJ2-7|.|TRBV29-1
CSVFPGPKYEQYF
TGCAGCGTTTTCCCGGGACCCAAATACGAGCAGTACTTC
>TRBD1|TRBJ1-5|.|TRBV28
CASIDTGTVSNQPQHF
TGTGCCAGCATTGATACCGGGACAGTTAGCAATCAGCCCCAGCATTTT
>TRBD1|TRBJ2-7|.|TRBV28
CASSWGQGSGYEQYF
TGTGCCAGCAGTTGGGGACAGGGATCGGGGTACGAGCAGTACTTC
>TRBD1|TRBJ2-7|.|TRBV2
CASGDPGQGGPQSSYEQYF
TGTGCCAGCGGGGACCCGGGACAGGGGGGACCCCAATCCTCCTACGAGCAGTACTTC
>.|TRBJ2-5|once|TRBV11-2
CASSLGTRVGQETQYF
TGTGCCAGCAGCTTAGGTACAAGGGTCGGGCAAGAGACCCAGTACTTC
>.|TRBJ2-2|.|TRBV7-9
CASTLSASATNTGELFF
TGTGCCAGCACCTTATCAGCTAGCGCTACCAACACCGGGGAGCTGTTTTTT
>.|TRBJ1-5|.|TRBV11-2
CASSLETGLSNQPQHF
TGTGCCAGCAGCTTAGAGACAGGCCTTAGCAATCAGCCCCAGCATTTT
>.|TRBJ2-1|once|TRBV11-2
CASSLHPGVPYNEQFF
TGTGCCAGCAGTTTACATCCAGGGGTCCCCTACAATGAGCAGTTCTTC
>TRBD1|TRBJ1-4|.|TRBV6-6
CASSWTGGGEKLFF
TGTGCCAGCAGCTGGACAGGGGGTGGAGAAAAACTGTTTTTT
>.|TRBJ1-6|.|TRBV13
CASSLGGRSPLHF
TGTGCCAGCAGCTTAGGGGGACGTTCACCCCTCCACTTT
>.|TRBJ2-7|.|TRBV2
CASSQGHPVNYEQYF
TGTGCCAGCAGCCAGGGACACCCGGTCAACTACGAGCAGTACTTC
>.|TRBJ2-3|.|TRBV9
CASSSRKGKGESTDTQYF
TGTGCCAGCAGCTCTCGAAAGGGGAAGGGGGAATCTACAGATACGCAGTATTTT
>.|TRBJ1-2|once|TRBV30
CAWSGPEGGGYTF
TGTGCCTGGAGTGGGCCAGAAGGCGGTGGCTACACCTTC
>.|TRBJ2-1|.|TRBV2
CASSDAGNSYNEQFF
TGTGCCAGCAGTGATGCGGGGAACTCCTACAATGAGCAGTTCTTC
>.|TRBJ2-1|.|TRBV5-8
CASRGLSGDTYNEQFF
TGTGCCAGCCGAGGTTTAAGCGGAGACACCTACAATGAGCAGTTCTTC
>TRBD2|TRBJ2-2|.|TRBV7-6
CARCVAGHGELFF
TGTGCCAGGTGCGTAGCGGGACACGGGGAGCTGTTTTTT
>.|TRBJ2-7|.|TRBV29-1
CSVVRDGAYEQYF
TGCAGCGTTGTGCGGGACGGAGCCTACGAGCAGTACTTC
>TRBD2|TRBJ2-7|.|TRBV19
CASSIAGGPGEQYF
TGTGCCAGTAGTATAGCGGGAGGGCCTGGTGAGCAGTACTTC
>TRBD2|TRBJ2-3|once|TRBV6-6
CASSKTSGRFTDTQYF
TGTGCCAGCAGTAAGACTAGCGGGAGATTCACAGATACGCAGTATTTT
>.|TRBJ2-7|.|TRBV4-1
CASSQEWNFAYEQYF
TGCGCCAGCAGCCAAGAATGGAACTTCGCCTACGAGCAGTACTTC
>TRBD2|TRBJ2-1|.|TRBV13
CASSQGLAGGSYNEQFF
TGTGCCAGCAGCCAAGGACTAGCGGGAGGGTCCTACAATGAGCAGTTCTTC
>TRBD1|TRBJ1-2|.|TRBV7-2
CASSFPGTVYGYTF
TGTGCCAGCAGCTTCCCCGGGACAGTCTATGGCTACACCTTC
>.|TRBJ2-7|.|TRBV4-1
CASSQGREQYF
TGCGCCAGCAGCCAAGGTAGGGAGCAGTACTTC
>TRBD2|TRBJ2-5|.|TRBV11-2
CASSLERLAGASETQYF
TGTGCCAGCAGCTTAGAGCGGCTAGCGGGAGCCTCAGAGACCCAGTACTTC
>TRBD1|TRBJ2-7|.|TRBV6-5
CASSPYPGTGYEQYF
TGTGCCAGCAGTCCGTATCCCGGGACAGGCTACGAGCAGTACTTC
>TRBD2|TRBJ2-5|.|TRBV2
CASRASSASGRWETQYF
TGTGCCAGCAGAGCCTCCTCTGCTAGCGGGAGATGGGAGACCCAGTACTTC
>.|TRBJ1-5|.|TRBV28
CASSLFTGFNNQPQHF
TGTGCCAGCAGTTTATTTACAGGGTTTAATAATCAGCCCCAGCATTTT
>.|TRBJ1-2|once|TRBV28
CASRLVGNYGYTF
TGTGCCAGCAGATTGGTCGGGAACTATGGCTACACCTTC
>.|TRBJ1-5|.|TRBV28
CASRLQGVRNQPQHF
TGTGCCAGCAGACTACAGGGAGTGAGGAATCAGCCCCAGCATTTT
>.|TRBJ2-1|.|TRBV5-6
CASSFDRGNEQFF
TGTGCCAGCAGCTTTGACCGCGGCAATGAGCAGTTCTTC
>.|TRBJ2-2|.|TRBV9
CASSVGGAGELFF
TGTGCCAGCAGCGTAGGAGGCGCCGGGGAGCTGTTTTTT
>.|TRBJ1-2|.|TRBV9
CASSGTGPGYTF
TGTGCCAGCAGCGGTACAGGCCCAGGCTACACCTTC
>TRBD1|TRBJ2-7|.|TRBV28
CASSSAGQGLSYEQYF
TGTGCCAGCAGTTCCGCCGGACAGGGACTCTCCTACGAGCAGTACTTC
>TRBD2|TRBJ2-7|.|TRBV29-1
CSVEFRGGGVYEQYF
TGCAGCGTTGAATTTCGGGGCGGGGGAGTGTACGAGCAGTACTTC
>.|TRBJ1-1|.|TRBV30
CAWSVRSGGQSRDTEAFF
TGTGCCTGGAGTGTACGTTCCGGGGGTCAGAGTCGGGACACTGAAGCTTTCTTT